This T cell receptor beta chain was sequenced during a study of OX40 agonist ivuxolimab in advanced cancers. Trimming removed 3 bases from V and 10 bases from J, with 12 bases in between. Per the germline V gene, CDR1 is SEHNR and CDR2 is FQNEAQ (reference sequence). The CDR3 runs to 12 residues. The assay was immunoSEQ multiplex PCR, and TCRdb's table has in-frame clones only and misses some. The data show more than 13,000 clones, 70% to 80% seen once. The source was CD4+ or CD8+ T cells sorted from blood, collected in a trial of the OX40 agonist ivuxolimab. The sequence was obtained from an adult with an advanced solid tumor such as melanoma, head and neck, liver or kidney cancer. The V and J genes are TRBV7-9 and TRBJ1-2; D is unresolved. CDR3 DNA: TGTGCCAGCAGCTTCGGCGGTAAAGACTACACCTTC. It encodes CASSFGGKDYTF.